This is a list of T cell receptor beta chains from one sample in a study of blood T cell repertoires in COVID-19. Produced via immunoSEQ multiplex PCR; TCRdb's table is partial and in-frame only. The sample has roughly 180,000 clones; 60% to 85% are singletons. Sequencing was performed on peripheral blood. The source is a man aged 55-75 years with active or convalescent COVID-19. Both conserved end residues are part of each CDR3. The D gene is left open where the match is weak. Size is omitted from some rows. Given values are once, few, many or a class for expanded clones.

CDR3 protein	CDR3 DNA	clone size	D gene	J gene	V gene
CASSLMYSNQPQHF	TGTGCCAGCAGCTTGATGTATAGCAATCAGCCCCAGCATTTT	.	.	TRBJ1-5	TRBV5-5
CATSDLGDRGETQYF	TGTGCCACCAGTGATTTGGGGGACAGGGGGGAGACCCAGTACTTC	.	TRBD1	TRBJ2-5	TRBV24-1
CASSPVGLAGGPNEQYF	TGTGCCAGCAGCCCGGTGGGACTAGCGGGAGGGCCCAACGAGCAGTACTTC	once	TRBD2	TRBJ2-7	TRBV4-2
CATSDFQERGYQETQYF	TGTGCCACCAGTGATTTTCAGGAAAGAGGGTACCAAGAGACCCAGTACTTC	.	.	TRBJ2-5	TRBV24-1
CASSLRKRVGAKNIQYF	TGTGCCAGCAGTTTAAGGAAGAGGGTCGGAGCCAAAAACATTCAGTACTTC	.	.	TRBJ2-4	TRBV28
CASTPPGSGANVLTF	TGTGCCAGTACTCCTCCGGGTTCCGGGGCCAACGTCCTGACTTTC	.	.	TRBJ2-6	TRBV19
CASSQQGTSGSRNIQYF	TGTGCCAGTAGTCAGCAAGGGACTAGCGGGAGTCGAAACATTCAGTACTTC	.	TRBD2	TRBJ2-4	TRBV19
CASSPPGGAVYGYTF	TGTGCCAGCAGTCCTCCCGGGGGGGCAGTATATGGCTACACCTTC	.	.	TRBJ1-2	TRBV28
CASSLRLAYSYEQYF	TGTGCCAGCAGCCTTAGACTAGCGTACTCCTACGAGCAGTACTTC	.	TRBD2	TRBJ2-7	TRBV6-5
CASSLGGVNQPQHF	TGTGCCAGCTCCTTGGGAGGGGTCAATCAGCCCCAGCATTTT	.	.	TRBJ1-5	TRBV18
CASSSGLVTDTQYF	TGTGCCAGCAGCTCCGGACTAGTCACAGATACGCAGTATTTT	.	TRBD2	TRBJ2-3	TRBV11-3
CASRDGTSGYYEQYF	TGTGCCAGCAGGGATGGGACTAGCGGTTACTACGAGCAGTACTTC	once	TRBD2	TRBJ2-7	TRBV5-6
CASSLGGAGANVLTF	TGTGCCAGCAGCTTAGGCGGGGCTGGGGCCAACGTCCTGACTTTC	.	.	TRBJ2-6	TRBV7-2
CASSLVPQLLSTDTQYF	TGTGCCAGCAGCTTAGTCCCCCAACTACTAAGCACAGATACGCAGTATTTT	.	.	TRBJ2-3	TRBV7-9
CSVEYGFTDTQYF	TGCAGCGTTGAATACGGGTTCACAGATACGCAGTATTTT	once	.	TRBJ2-3	TRBV29-1
CASSLVGGSQVEGYTF	TGTGCCAGCAGCTTAGTCGGTGGTTCGCAGGTCGAAGGCTACACCTTC	.	.	TRBJ1-2	TRBV7-2
CASSSGQGLDEQYF	TGTGCCAGCAGCTCTGGACAGGGGTTGGACGAGCAGTACTTC	.	TRBD1	TRBJ2-7	TRBV7-9
CASSRRTGSSGNTIYF	TGTGCCAGTAGTCGGCGGACAGGAAGCTCTGGAAACACCATATATTTT	.	TRBD1	TRBJ1-3	TRBV19